The T cell receptor beta chain described here comes from a study of lymphopenia after photon versus proton radiotherapy. Clones were sequenced by immunoSEQ multiplex PCR, and TCRdb holds only the in-frame ones, with some missing. The data contain around 25,000 clones, 85% of them singletons. General study findings and limits: Authors raise, but do not show, better survival with proton therapy. After the lymphocyte nadir, photon-treated repertoires showed oligoclonal expansion, especially of CD8+ Temra cells. A bigger post-nadir fall in TCR diversity correlated inversely with survival time in deceased patients. Relative stability marked proton patients; photon patients lost diversity and naive cells.

Deletions cut 5 bases from V and 6 bases from J, with 18 bases between. Germline CDR1 reads SGHTA; CDR2 reads FQGTGA. The CDR3 has 15 amino acids. A remark on this clone: Antigen: not known.

The rearrangement links TRBV7-3 to TRBJ2-3, with TRBD2 as a possible D gene (7 bases). The sequencing here drew on peripheral blood, taken from a patient treated with photon-based radiotherapy. The sequence came from a man aged 55 to 70 with pancreatic cancer. The CDR3 spells CASSRIGGPGDTQYF. The CDR3 DNA reads TGTGCCAGCAGCCGGATCGGGGGGCCAGGGGATACGCAGTATTTT.